A single sample is the source of the 19 T cell receptor beta chains below, sequenced in a study of early T cells in non-severe SARS-CoV-2 infection (dated by TCRdb to 2020 to 2022). Library preparation employed 5' RACE. For sequencing, a NextSeq 500 was employed. The raw public data were reprocessed by TCRdb itself: fastp quality trimming at Q25, MiXCR clonotype calling, in-frame beta chains only. Entries that share a CDR3 protein sequence are merged under the most common genes and DNA. The sample table records some 54,000 distinct CDR3 sequences; roughly a tenth of these occur just once. Together, the top ten hold approximately 9% of the sample. Sequences were obtained from whole blood. These receptors came from an adult who was a healthcare worker with PCR-confirmed SARS-CoV-2 infection or an uninfected control (not recorded which).

In its sample, this clonotype was seen many times. The chain's CDR3 is CASSLGLTDTQYF. In DNA form, the CDR3 reads TGTGCCAGCAGCTTGGGGTTAACAGATACGCAGTATTTT. V gene TRBV5-6 combines with J gene TRBJ2-3; no definite D call. Germline V gene lookup returns CDR1 SGHDT and CDR2 YYEEEE. Deletions cut 0 bases from V and 3 bases from J, with 5 bases between. The CDR3 is 13 amino acids. The full variable domain, in which reference TRBV5-6 and TRBJ2-3 provide the parts outside the CDR3, is DAGVTQSPTHLIKTRGQQVTLRCSPKSGHDTVSWYQQALGQGPQFIFQYYEEEERQRGNFPDRFSGHQFPNYSSELNVNALLLGDSALYLCASSLGLTDTQYFGPGTRLTVL.

The V call is TRBV18, the J call TRBJ1-5; D gene ambiguous. The CDR3 length is 13 residues. V lost 3 bases, J lost 0 bases, and 3 bases lay in between. Per germline, CDR1 KGHSH and CDR2 LQKENI. The DNA for the CDR3 is TGTGCCAGCTCACCCGATAGCAATCAGCCCCAGCATTTT. Its translation is CASSPDSNQPQHF. Complete variable domain (other parts from reference TRBV18 and TRBJ1-5): NAGVMQNPRHLVRRRGQEARLRCSPMKGHSHVYWYRQLPEEGLKFMVYLQKENIIDESGMPKERFSAEFPKEGPSILRIQQVVRGDSAAYFCASSPDSNQPQHFGDGTRLSIL.

The CDR3 is CASRWDRGQGNTIYF. In DNA form, the CDR3 reads TGTGCCAGCAGGTGGGACAGGGGGCAAGGAAACACCATATATTTT. The chain joins TRBV6-5 to TRBJ1-3; TRBD1 agrees at 12 bases. There are 15 residues in the CDR3. CDR1 is MNHEY and CDR2 is SVGAGI in the germline V gene. Trimming at V came to 6 bases and at J to 4 bases, leaving 4 bases not matched to a gene.

The chain employs TRBV6-1 and TRBJ1-1; 10 positions agree with TRBD1. V shed 4 bases and J 4 bases; nucleotides not matched to a gene: 3. Germline loops: CDR1 MNHNS, CDR2 SASEGT. The CDR3 totals 14 residues. This CDR3 reads CASSVTGGGTEAFF. CDR3 nucleotide sequence: TGTGCCAGCAGTGTGACAGGGGGCGGCACTGAAGCTTTCTTT.

The table lists this clonotype with many counts. The chain combines TRBV4-3 with TRBJ2-1; perhaps TRBD2 as D (5 bases). Germline loops: CDR1 LGHNA, CDR2 YSLEER. The CDR3 covers 16 residues. V was pared by 0 bases and J by 0 bases, with 9 bases between. The CDR3 nucleotides are TGCGCCAGCAGCCAAGAGCGAGGGAACTCCTACAATGAGCAGTTCTTC. This sequence encodes CASSQERGNSYNEQFF.

The V and J genes are TRBV5-6 and TRBJ2-2; 9 bases align to TRBD1. Germline V lookup: CDR1 SGHDT, CDR2 YYEEEE. The CDR3 length is 17 residues. J was trimmed by 2 bases and V by 4 bases; bases with no gene match: 9. The CDR3 loop is CASSIWTGATNTGELFF. The CDR3 DNA reads as TGTGCCAGCAGCATTTGGACAGGGGCTACAAACACCGGGGAGCTGTTTTTT.

There are many counts of this clonotype. The V gene is TRBV7-9, the J gene TRBJ2-3; D is unclear. Looked up from germline, CDR1 is SEHNR and CDR2 is FQNEAQ (reference sequence). V was clipped by 5 bases and J by 3 bases, with 9 bases between them. The CDR3 covers 13 residues. CDR3 in amino acids: CASSPIVTDTQYF. The CDR3 DNA reads as TGTGCCAGCAGCCCCATCGTGACAGATACGCAGTATTTT.

The chain has TRBV27 and TRBJ2-1, with 7 bases identical to TRBD2. Germline assignment: CDR1 MNHEY and CDR2 SMNVEV (reference sequence). This CDR3 comprises 16 residues. With V trimmed by 5 bases and J by 6 bases, 13 bases remained unmatched. CDR3 in amino acids: CASSPGPWRESNEQFF. The CDR3 nucleotides read TGTGCCAGCAGTCCTGGCCCATGGCGGGAGAGCAATGAGCAGTTCTTC.

At least ten counts were recorded for this clonotype. The chain recombines TRBV7-2 with TRBJ2-1, with 9 bases aligning to TRBD1. Per the germline V gene, CDR1 is SGHTA and CDR2 is FQGNSA. After removal of 4 bases from V and 6 bases from J, the junction contained 7 bases not matched to a gene. CDR3 length equals 15 residues. CDR3 amino acids: CASSWGQGGLNEQFF. CDR3 sequence (DNA): TGTGCCAGCAGCTGGGGACAGGGTGGGCTCAATGAGCAGTTCTTC.

This clonotype was detected many times. The rearrangement uses TRBV5-1 and TRBJ1-1, with D unclear. V lost 2 bases and J 1 base, leaving 6 bases between the germline ends. Per the germline V gene, CDR1 is SGHRS and CDR2 is YFSETQ. The length of the CDR3 is 13 residues. CDR3 amino acids: CASSFTENTEAFF. DNA of the CDR3: TGCGCCAGCAGCTTTACGGAGAACACTGAAGCTTTCTTT.

In its sample, this clonotype was seen a few times. The V call is TRBV5-6, the J call TRBJ2-3; the D is unclear. The CDR3 length is 11 residues. CDR1 is SGHDT, CDR2 YYEEEE, per germline. Trimming stripped 0 bases from V and 7 bases from J, with 3 bases between. The CDR3 spells CASSLGNTQYF. The CDR3 DNA is TGTGCCAGCAGCTTGGGGAATACGCAGTATTTT.

This clonotype was counted a few times. The genes are TRBV25-1 and TRBJ1-1; TRBD1 might be the D (6 bases). The CDR3 consists of 17 residues. Deletions cut 2 bases from V and 3 bases from J, with 19 bases between. Germline CDR1 reads MGHDK; CDR2 reads SYGVNS. The CDR3 bases are TGTGCCAGCAGTGAAGGTAGGGGGGGACCATGGGACACTGAAGCTTTCTTT. Protein: CASSEGRGGPWDTEAFF.

This clonotype has a count of ten or more. This chain links TRBV27 with TRBJ1-5; perhaps TRBD1 as D (5 bases). CDR1 is MNHEY and CDR2 is SMNVEV in the germline V gene (reference sequence). Trimming removed 4 bases from V and 1 base from J, with 11 bases in between. CDR3 length equals 15 residues. CDR3 in amino acids: CASSYTKGSNQPQHF. DNA of the CDR3: TGTGCCAGCAGTTACACAAAGGGGAGCAATCAGCCCCAGCATTTT.

This clonotype occurred many times. The chain combines TRBV5-1 with TRBJ2-7, with D possibly being TRBD1 (7 bases). The CDR3 length is 15 residues. V was cut by 5 bases and J by 0 bases, with 15 bases left in between. Germline CDR1 and CDR2: SGHRS and YFSETQ. CDR3: CASRWGDSFSYEQYF. CDR3 DNA: TGCGCCAGCAGATGGGGGGACAGCTTCTCCTACGAGCAGTACTTC.

The rearrangement joins TRBV6-5 to TRBJ1-2; TRBD1 agrees at 7 bases. The CDR3 covers 14 residues. Looked up from germline, CDR1 is MNHEY and CDR2 is SVGAGI. V was pared by 6 bases and J by 5 bases, with 9 bases of the junction left unmatched. CDR3 protein: CASRPDRALYGYTF. The DNA of the CDR3 is TGTGCCAGCAGACCCGACAGGGCCTTATATGGCTACACCTTC.

This clonotype came up many times. The chain carries TRBV24-1 and TRBJ2-1; TRBD2 aligns across 10 bases. Per germline, CDR1 KGHDR and CDR2 SFDVKD. V was clipped by 3 bases and J by 6 bases; unmatched bases: 4. The CDR3 contains 15 residues. The CDR3 bases are TGTGCCACCAGTGATCGGGCTAGCGGGGGCAATGAGCAGTTCTTC. Amino acid sequence: CATSDRASGGNEQFF.

Ten or more counts support this clonotype. Written as DNA, the CDR3 is TGTGCCAGCAGCCCATACGGACTAGCGGGAGTGGTCGAGCAGTTCTTC. Encoded protein: CASSPYGLAGVVEQFF. V gene TRBV7-9 combines with J gene TRBJ2-1, with 13 bases that match TRBD2. CDR1 SEHNR and CDR2 FQNEAQ come from the germline V gene (reference sequence). The CDR3 is made up of 16 amino acids. The V and J ends lost 5 bases and 10 bases, in that order; junction bases with no gene match: 11.

There are many counts of this clonotype. The chain has TRBV5-1 and TRBJ1-6, with no clear D. There are 14 residues in the CDR3. Germline assignment: CDR1 SGHRS and CDR2 YFSETQ. Trimming took off 0 bases at V and 10 bases at J, with 11 bases between the two ends. DNA for the CDR3: TGCGCCAGCAGCTTGGGCTCAGGAGAATCACCCCTCCACTTT. Protein sequence: CASSLGSGESPLHF.

This clonotype was counted only a few times. The gene calls are TRBV14 and TRBJ2-7; D is unclear. The length of the CDR3 is 16 residues. Germline assignment: CDR1 SGHDN and CDR2 FVKESK. The ends were cut back, 1 base at V and 2 bases at J, with 15 bases in the middle. CDR3 coding DNA: TGTGCCAGCAGCCAAGGAGTTAGGGTGGGCACCTACGAGCAGTACTTC. This codes for CASSQGVRVGTYEQYF.